Listed below are T cell receptor beta chains from one sample, sequenced in a study of cytomegalovirus exposure and HLA in healthy donors. Repertoires were generated with immunoSEQ multiplex PCR, while TCRdb's copy carries only in-frame clones and drops some. Of some 140,000 clones listed, approximately 64% were seen once; the top ten hold roughly 2.5%. Specimen: PBMCs. The receptors stem from a woman aged 40 to 55 in good health and CMV-seronegative. The CDR3 runs from the conserved cysteine through the conserved F or W. Each record gives: V gene, J gene, D gene, clone size, CDR3 DNA, CDR3 protein. A D gene is named only where the DNA matches it firmly. Size is omitted from some rows. Given values are once, few, many or a class for expanded clones.

V: TRBV10-3; J: TRBJ1-1; D: TRBD1; size: NA; DNA: TGTGCCATCAGTGAACCCCGTGAGACAGGGTCCACTGAAGCTTTCTTT; CDR3: CAISEPRETGSTEAFF
V: TRBV10-3; J: TRBJ2-1; D: TRBD2; size: NA; DNA: TGTGCACCACTAGCGGGGGCCTACAATGAGCAGTTCTTC; CDR3: CAPLAGAYNEQFF
V: TRBV6-5; J: TRBJ1-1; D: TRBD1; size: once; DNA: TGTGCCAGCAGTCGCCCGGGACAGTTGAACACTGAAGCTTTCTTT; CDR3: CASSRPGQLNTEAFF
V: TRBV5-6; J: TRBJ2-2; D: TRBD1; size: few; DNA: TGTGCCAGCAGCCCGACAGGGATAAACACCGGGGAGCTGTTTTTT; CDR3: CASSPTGINTGELFF
V: TRBV7-6; J: TRBJ2-2; D: TRBD2; size: NA; DNA: TGTGCCAGCAGCGATCCGGTGACTAGCGGAAACACCGGGGAGCTGTTTTTT; CDR3: CASSDPVTSGNTGELFF
V: TRBV5-4; J: TRBJ1-4; D: NA; size: NA; DNA: TGTGCCAGCAGATTAAACAGGGTAGTAATTGAAAAACTGTTTTTT; CDR3: CASRLNRVVIEKLFF
V: TRBV7-2; J: TRBJ2-7; D: TRBD1; size: NA; DNA: TGTGCCAGCAGCTTGAGGGACAGGGGACATTACGAGCAGTACTTC; CDR3: CASSLRDRGHYEQYF
V: TRBV30; J: TRBJ2-5; D: TRBD2; size: NA; DNA: TGTGCCTGGAGCCAACTAGCGGGGGGGACCAAAGAGACCCAGTACTTC; CDR3: CAWSQLAGGTKETQYF
V: TRBV5-4; J: TRBJ1-5; D: NA; size: NA; DNA: TGTGCCAGCAGCGCCTGGGGGGAGCCCCAGCATTTT; CDR3: CASSAWGEPQHF
V: TRBV6-5; J: TRBJ2-7; D: TRBD1; size: NA; DNA: TGTGCCAGCAGTTACTCGTGGGACAGCTCCTACGAGCAGTACTTC; CDR3: CASSYSWDSSYEQYF
V: TRBV6-5; J: TRBJ2-7; D: NA; size: NA; DNA: TGTGCCAGCAGTCTACGAGGCAGGGGCTACGAGCAGTACTTC; CDR3: CASSLRGRGYEQYF
V: TRBV2; J: TRBJ2-5; D: TRBD1; size: NA; DNA: TGTGCCAGCTTTGGTCCGACAGGGGATGAAAACCAAGAGACCCAGTACTTC; CDR3: CASFGPTGDENQETQYF
V: TRBV4-1; J: TRBJ1-1; D: NA; size: few; DNA: TGCGCCAGCAGCCAAGTTCCCCCCTCCGAAGCTTTCTTT; CDR3: CASSQVPPSEAFF
V: TRBV4-2; J: TRBJ1-3; D: NA; size: NA; DNA: TGTGCCAGCAGCCAAGAGGTGCGGTTCTCTGGAAACACCATATATTTT; CDR3: CASSQEVRFSGNTIYF
V: TRBV6-1; J: TRBJ2-5; D: TRBD2; size: NA; DNA: TGTGCCAGCAGTGACCGGGGGGGCAGAGAGACCCAGTACTTC; CDR3: CASSDRGGRETQYF
V: TRBV30; J: TRBJ1-5; D: NA; size: few; DNA: TGTGCCTGGAGTTTAAGCAATCAGCCCCAGCATTTT; CDR3: CAWSLSNQPQHF
V: TRBV28; J: TRBJ2-7; D: NA; size: NA; DNA: TGTGCCAGCAGCCGAGTCCCCGGCGGAGGTTCATCCTACGAGCAGTACTTC; CDR3: CASSRVPGGGSSYEQYF
V: TRBV6-6; J: TRBJ1-2; D: NA; size: NA; DNA: TGTGCCAGCCAAAGGGGGAATGGGAATGGCTACACCTTC; CDR3: CASQRGNGNGYTF
V: TRBV15; J: TRBJ1-1; D: NA; size: NA; DNA: TGTGCCACCAGCCCGACTCTGAACACTGAAGCTTTCTTT; CDR3: CATSPTLNTEAFF
V: TRBV5-1; J: TRBJ2-7; D: NA; size: NA; DNA: TGCGCCAGCAGCTTGCTGAATATCGGGGACGAGCAGTACTTC; CDR3: CASSLLNIGDEQYF
V: TRBV19; J: TRBJ2-1; D: TRBD1; size: NA; DNA: TGTGCCAGTAGTATTGACAGGGGATCCTACAATGAGCAGTTCTTC; CDR3: CASSIDRGSYNEQFF
V: TRBV5-5; J: TRBJ1-1; D: TRBD1; size: NA; DNA: TGTGCCAGCAGCCCGGGACAGGGGCGCACTGAAGCTTTCTTT; CDR3: CASSPGQGRTEAFF
V: TRBV28; J: TRBJ2-7; D: NA; size: few; DNA: TGTGCCAGCAGCACCCGTTGGTGGCAGGGCCACGAGCAGTACTTC; CDR3: CASSTRWWQGHEQYF
V: TRBV2; J: TRBJ1-5; D: NA; size: NA; DNA: TGTGCCAGCAGTCGACAGGTTAGCAATCAGCCCCAGCATTTT; CDR3: CASSRQVSNQPQHF
V: TRBV5-1; J: TRBJ2-7; D: NA; size: NA; DNA: TGCGCCAGCAGCTTGGGGCATCCCTACGAGCAGTACTTC; CDR3: CASSLGHPYEQYF
V: TRBV6-5; J: TRBJ2-7; D: NA; size: NA; DNA: TGTGCCAGCAGTATAGCGCCCTTTTCCTACGAGCAGTACTTC; CDR3: CASSIAPFSYEQYF
V: TRBV6-5; J: TRBJ1-6; D: NA; size: once; DNA: TGTGCCAGCAGTTACTCGTGGGGGCCGGATTCGTCACCCCTCCACTTT; CDR3: CASSYSWGPDSSPLHF
V: TRBV11-2; J: TRBJ1-2; D: NA; size: NA; DNA: TGTGCCAGCAGCTTAGAGGGGCGCATGAACTATGGCTACACCTTC; CDR3: CASSLEGRMNYGYTF
V: TRBV19; J: TRBJ1-1; D: TRBD1; size: NA; DNA: TGTGCCAGTAGTGTGGACAGGATGGGGACTGAAGCTTTCTTT; CDR3: CASSVDRMGTEAFF
V: TRBV9; J: TRBJ1-1; D: NA; size: NA; DNA: TGTGCCAGCAGCGACGGGGTGAACACTGAAGCTTTCTTT; CDR3: CASSDGVNTEAFF
V: TRBV4-3; J: TRBJ1-4; D: TRBD1; size: NA; DNA: TGCGCCAGCAGCCAAGAAGGGGGCTGGCTCACTAATGAAAAACTGTTTTTT; CDR3: CASSQEGGWLTNEKLFF
V: TRBV7-2; J: TRBJ1-5; D: NA; size: NA; DNA: TGTGCCAGCAGCTTAGGGGGGCGAGCTGGTCAGCCCCAGCATTTT; CDR3: CASSLGGRAGQPQHF
V: TRBV28; J: TRBJ1-2; D: TRBD1; size: few; DNA: TGTGCCAGCAGAGGACAGGCGAACTATGGCTACACCTTC; CDR3: CASRGQANYGYTF
V: TRBV7-2; J: TRBJ1-5; D: NA; size: NA; DNA: TGTGCCAGCAGCTCGAAGGACAACTACATTAGCAATCAGCCCCAGCATTTT; CDR3: CASSSKDNYISNQPQHF
V: TRBV9; J: TRBJ2-1; D: TRBD2; size: NA; DNA: TGTGCCAGCAGCTTCGGGGGGGCCCCCGACAATGAGCAGTTCTTC; CDR3: CASSFGGAPDNEQFF
V: TRBV5-1; J: TRBJ1-1; D: NA; size: NA; DNA: TGCGCCAGCAGCTCGGGACACCCGAACACTGAAGCTTTCTTT; CDR3: CASSSGHPNTEAFF
V: TRBV18; J: TRBJ1-1; D: NA; size: NA; DNA: TGTGCCAGCTCACCATCAGTTCTCCGTGACACTGAAGCTTTCTTT; CDR3: CASSPSVLRDTEAFF
V: TRBV5-1; J: TRBJ1-2; D: NA; size: NA; DNA: TGCGCCAGCAGCTTGATTGGGGGCGGGAACTATGGCTACACCTTC; CDR3: CASSLIGGGNYGYTF
V: TRBV6-1; J: TRBJ2-7; D: NA; size: NA; DNA: TGTGCCAGCCACACTCGGGGTCAGTCGTCCTACGAGCAGTACTTC; CDR3: CASHTRGQSSYEQYF
V: TRBV6-6; J: TRBJ2-7; D: NA; size: NA; DNA: TGTGCCAGCAGTTGGTCAGGGGGGTCCTACGAGCAGTACTTC; CDR3: CASSWSGGSYEQYF
V: TRBV15; J: TRBJ2-3; D: NA; size: NA; DNA: TGTGCCACCAGCTCAGGGGAGAGTACGCAGTATTTT; CDR3: CATSSGESTQYF
V: TRBV9; J: TRBJ2-1; D: TRBD2; size: few; DNA: TGTGCCAGCAGCGGGTTAGCGGGGGGCTTTTACAATGAGCAGTTCTTC; CDR3: CASSGLAGGFYNEQFF
V: TRBV6-6; J: TRBJ1-1; D: NA; size: NA; DNA: TGTGCCAACAAACAGGGTTTGAACACTGAAGCTTTCTTT; CDR3: CANKQGLNTEAFF
V: TRBV5-4; J: TRBJ1-2; D: TRBD1; size: few; DNA: TGTGCCAGCAGCTTTTCGACAGGGAACTATGGCTACACCTTC; CDR3: CASSFSTGNYGYTF
V: TRBV4-2; J: TRBJ2-1; D: NA; size: NA; DNA: TGTGCCAGCAGCTCGGGACAATCGTACAATGAGCAGTTCTTC; CDR3: CASSSGQSYNEQFF
V: TRBV15; J: TRBJ1-1; D: TRBD1; size: few; DNA: TGTGCCACCAGCAGGGAAAACAGGGGGAACACTGAAGCTTTCTTT; CDR3: CATSRENRGNTEAFF
V: TRBV7-9; J: TRBJ1-6; D: NA; size: NA; DNA: TGTGCCAGCAGCCAGGAGGTAGGCGTATCCCTCCACTTT; CDR3: CASSQEVGVSLHF
V: TRBV28; J: TRBJ1-1; D: TRBD1; size: NA; DNA: TGTGCCAGCAGTTTACAGGGGGGGAACACTGAAGCTTTCTTT; CDR3: CASSLQGGNTEAFF
V: TRBV4-3; J: TRBJ2-5; D: TRBD2; size: NA; DNA: TGCGCCAGCAGCCAAGAGGTCACTAGCGGGGGCCTAGGGACCCAGTACTTC; CDR3: CASSQEVTSGGLGTQYF
V: TRBV4-2; J: TRBJ1-2; D: NA; size: NA; DNA: TGTGCCAGCAGCCAAGCCCAGACAGACTATGGCTACACCTTC; CDR3: CASSQAQTDYGYTF
V: TRBV9; J: TRBJ2-7; D: NA; size: once; DNA: TGTGCCAGCAGCCCCGAGGGGACTGGCGAGCAGTACTTC; CDR3: CASSPEGTGEQYF
V: TRBV5-1; J: TRBJ2-3; D: NA; size: NA; DNA: TGCGCCAGCAGCTTGGACTCCTTCACAGATACGCAGTATTTT; CDR3: CASSLDSFTDTQYF
V: TRBV11-1; J: TRBJ2-5; D: TRBD1; size: NA; DNA: TGTGCCAGCAGCCTGGACAGGGGAGAGACCCAGTACTTC; CDR3: CASSLDRGETQYF
V: TRBV6-5; J: TRBJ2-1; D: TRBD2; size: NA; DNA: TGTGCCAGCACTAACTGGGACTACGCTGAGCAGTTCTTC; CDR3: CASTNWDYAEQFF
V: TRBV19; J: TRBJ1-5; D: NA; size: NA; DNA: TGTGCCAGTAGTATACCAGGGCCTAGCAATCAGCCCCAGCATTTT; CDR3: CASSIPGPSNQPQHF
V: TRBV28; J: TRBJ2-7; D: NA; size: NA; DNA: TGTGCCAGCAGCCGACCCGGGACAAGGGCCACTTACGAGCAGTACTTC; CDR3: CASSRPGTRATYEQYF
V: TRBV7-8; J: TRBJ1-6; D: NA; size: NA; DNA: TGTGCCAGCAGAAGCCGTAGTGGTGCTAATTCACCCCTCCACTTT; CDR3: CASRSRSGANSPLHF
V: TRBV30; J: TRBJ2-3; D: TRBD1; size: few; DNA: TGTGCCGGAACAGGGGCAGATACGCAGTATTTT; CDR3: CAGTGADTQYF
V: TRBV5-1; J: TRBJ1-4; D: NA; size: few; DNA: TGCGCCAGCAGCACTGCGAGCGGGACTAATGAAAAACTGTTTTTT; CDR3: CASSTASGTNEKLFF